This entry is about one T cell receptor beta chain. The source of the sample is a study of monozygotic twins with inflammatory bowel disease. Reanalyzing the 5' RACE reads, TCRdb keeps one entry per CDR3 protein, without DNA. The data include 350,000 to 400,000 distinct CDR3 sequences; the top ten clones carry approximately 2.4%. The germline CDR1 and CDR2 sequences are MNHEY and SVGEGT. This CDR3 comprises 14 residues. The chain carries TRBV6-2 or TRBV6-3 and TRBJ1-2; as DNA is missing, the TRBD1 call by TCRdb cannot be tested. The sequence derives from a human donor with ulcerative colitis or Crohn's disease, or a healthy co-twin of an affected twin (not recorded which). Sequences were obtained from blood. The CDR3 loop is CASSYQGKDYGYTF.